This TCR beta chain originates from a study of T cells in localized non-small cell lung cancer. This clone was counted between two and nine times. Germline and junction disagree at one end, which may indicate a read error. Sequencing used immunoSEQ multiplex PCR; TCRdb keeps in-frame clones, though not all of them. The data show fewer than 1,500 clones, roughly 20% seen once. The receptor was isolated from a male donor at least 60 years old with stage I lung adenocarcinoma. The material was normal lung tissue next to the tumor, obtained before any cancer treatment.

CDR3 DNA: TGTGCTAGCAGTTACTCAGCTAGCGGGGGGAAAAATGAGCAGTTCTTC. This translates into CASSYSASGGKNEQFF. V and J are TRBV6-8 and TRBJ2-1, with 11 bases matching TRBD2. Germline lookup yields CDR1 MNHGY and CDR2 SAAAGT. The CDR3 covers 16 residues.